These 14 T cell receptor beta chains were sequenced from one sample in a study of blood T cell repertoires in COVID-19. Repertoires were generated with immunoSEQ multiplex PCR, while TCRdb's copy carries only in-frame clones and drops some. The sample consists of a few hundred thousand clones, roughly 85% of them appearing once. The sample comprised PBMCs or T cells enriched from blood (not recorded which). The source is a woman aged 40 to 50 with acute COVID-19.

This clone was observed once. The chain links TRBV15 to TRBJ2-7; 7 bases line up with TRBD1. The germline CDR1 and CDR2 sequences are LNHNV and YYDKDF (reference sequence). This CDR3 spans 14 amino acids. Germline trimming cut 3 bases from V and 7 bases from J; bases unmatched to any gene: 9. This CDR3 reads CATSRQGVAEEQYF. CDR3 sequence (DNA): TGTGCCACCAGCAGGCAGGGGGTGGCTGAAGAGCAGTACTTC.

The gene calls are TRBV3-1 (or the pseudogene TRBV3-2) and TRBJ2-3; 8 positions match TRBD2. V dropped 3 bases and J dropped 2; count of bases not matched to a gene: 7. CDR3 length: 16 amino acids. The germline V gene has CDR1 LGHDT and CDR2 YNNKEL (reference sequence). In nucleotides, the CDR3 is TGTGCCAGCAGCCATGGTCTAGCGGGCACCACAGATACGCAGTATTTT. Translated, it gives CASSHGLAGTTDTQYF.

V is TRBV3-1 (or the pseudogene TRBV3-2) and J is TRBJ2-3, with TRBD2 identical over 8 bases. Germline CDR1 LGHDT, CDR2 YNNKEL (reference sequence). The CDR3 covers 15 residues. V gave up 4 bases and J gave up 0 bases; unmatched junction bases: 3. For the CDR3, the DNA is TGTGCCAGCAGCCTAGCGGGGTCTAGCACAGATACGCAGTATTTT. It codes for CASSLAGSSTDTQYF.

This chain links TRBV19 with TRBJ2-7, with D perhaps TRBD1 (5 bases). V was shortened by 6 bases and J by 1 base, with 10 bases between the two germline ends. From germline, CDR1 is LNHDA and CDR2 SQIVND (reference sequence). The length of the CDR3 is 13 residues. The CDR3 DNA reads TGTGCCAGTAGGCTACAGGATTCCTACGAGCAGTACTTC. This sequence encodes CASRLQDSYEQYF.

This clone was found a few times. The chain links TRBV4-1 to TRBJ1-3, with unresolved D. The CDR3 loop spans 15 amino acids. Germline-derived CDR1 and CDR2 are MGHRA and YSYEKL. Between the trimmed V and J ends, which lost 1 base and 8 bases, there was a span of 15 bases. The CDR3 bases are TGCGCCAGCAGCCAAGGGACGGAGGGTATAGACACCATATATTTT. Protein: CASSQGTEGIDTIYF.

As DNA, the CDR3 is TGTGCCAGCAGGCAGGCACCTGGGGCCAACGTCCTGACTTTC. Translating it yields CASRQAPGANVLTF. The J gene is TRBJ2-6, the V gene TRBV2; D call uncertain. V shed 6 bases and J shed 2 bases, with 8 bases lying between them. The CDR3 consists of 14 residues. CDR1 SNHLY and CDR2 FYNNEI come from the germline V gene. The full variable domain, rest sourced from reference TRBV2 and TRBJ2-6, is EPEVTQTPSHQVTQMGQEVILRCVPISNHLYFYWYRQILGQKVEFLVSFYNNEISEKSEIFDDQFSVERPDGSNFTLKIRSTKLEDSAMYFCASRQAPGANVLTFGAGSRLTVL.

CDR3: CASSNCQGQGREQFF. The CDR3 coding sequence is TGTGCCAGCAGCAATTGTCAGGGACAGGGACGTGAGCAGTTCTTC. The chain joins TRBV21-1 to TRBJ2-1; TRBD1, the table's D call, was not compared with the DNA. TRBV21-1 is a documented pseudogene. The CDR3 contains 15 residues.

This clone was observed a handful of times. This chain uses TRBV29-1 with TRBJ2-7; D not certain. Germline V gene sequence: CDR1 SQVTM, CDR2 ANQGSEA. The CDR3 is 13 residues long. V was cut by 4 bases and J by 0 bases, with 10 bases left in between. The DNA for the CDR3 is TGCAGCGTTGCCGGGTTCAGCTCCTACGAGCAGTACTTC. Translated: CSVAGFSSYEQYF.

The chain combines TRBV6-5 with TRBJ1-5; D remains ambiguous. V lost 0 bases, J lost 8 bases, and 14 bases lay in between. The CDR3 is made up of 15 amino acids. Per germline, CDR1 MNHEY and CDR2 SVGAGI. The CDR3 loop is CASSYSYTMMEPQHF. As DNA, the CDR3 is TGTGCCAGCAGTTACTCATACACGATGATGGAGCCCCAGCATTTT.

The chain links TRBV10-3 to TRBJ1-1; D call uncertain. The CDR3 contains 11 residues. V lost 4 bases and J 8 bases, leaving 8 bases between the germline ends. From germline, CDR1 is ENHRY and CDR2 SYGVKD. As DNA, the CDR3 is TGTGCCATCAGTGGTCCGACAGAAGCTTTCTTT. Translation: CAISGPTEAFF.

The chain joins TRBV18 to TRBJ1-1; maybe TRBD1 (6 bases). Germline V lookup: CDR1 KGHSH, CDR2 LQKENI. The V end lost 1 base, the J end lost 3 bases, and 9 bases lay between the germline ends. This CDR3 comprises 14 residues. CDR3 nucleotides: TGTGCCAGCTCACCACGAGGGGGAGACACTGAAGCTTTCTTT. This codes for CASSPRGGDTEAFF.

CDR3 DNA: TGTGCCAGCACCACAGGGGGACCGCCTCGCGGGACTGAAGCTTTCTTT. Protein: CASTTGGPPRGTEAFF. The V and J genes are TRBV7-3 and TRBJ1-1, with 8 nucleotides matching TRBD1. CDR3 size: 16 residues. Per germline, CDR1 SGHTA and CDR2 FQGTGA. Trimming took 7 bases from V and 5 from J; bases not matched to a gene: 15.

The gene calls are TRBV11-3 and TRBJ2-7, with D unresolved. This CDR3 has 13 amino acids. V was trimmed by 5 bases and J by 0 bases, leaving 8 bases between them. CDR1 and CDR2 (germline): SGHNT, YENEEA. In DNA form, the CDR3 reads TGTGCCAGCAGCCCCCCAGTCTCCTACGAGCAGTACTTC. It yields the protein CASSPPVSYEQYF.

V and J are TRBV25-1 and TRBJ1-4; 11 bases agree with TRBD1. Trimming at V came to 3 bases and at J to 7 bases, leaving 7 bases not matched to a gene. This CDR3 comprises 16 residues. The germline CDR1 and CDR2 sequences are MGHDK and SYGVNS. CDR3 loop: CASSEADRGRSEKLFF. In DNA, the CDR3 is TGTGCCAGCAGTGAGGCGGACAGGGGGCGAAGTGAAAAACTGTTTTTT. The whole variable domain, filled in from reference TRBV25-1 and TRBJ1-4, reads EADIYQTPRYLVIGTGKKITLECSQTMGHDKMYWYQQDPGMELHLIHYSYGVNSTEKGDLSSESTVSRIRTEHFPLTLESARPSHTSQYLCASSEADRGRSEKLFFGSGTQLSVL.